These T cell receptor beta chains were read from a single sample in a study of OX40 agonist ivuxolimab in advanced cancers. TCRdb's table, derived via immunoSEQ multiplex PCR, lists solely in-frame clones and lacks some. The sample lists 98,000 or so clones; approximately 94% were seen once. The source was CD4+ or CD8+ T cells sorted from blood, collected in a trial of the OX40 agonist ivuxolimab. These receptors all stem from an adult with an advanced solid tumor such as melanoma, head and neck, liver or kidney cancer. Each CDR3 is given with its conserved first and last residue. D genes are given only for firm matches. Clone size is stated in some rows and not others, as once, few, many or a class when expanded.

DNA	CDR3	V	size	D	J
TGTGCCAGCAGTGAACCGGGACGGCCCTACGAGCAGTACTTC	CASSEPGRPYEQYF	TRBV6-1	NA	NA	TRBJ2-7
TGTGCCAGCAGCTCGCCGTTTAGGTCCTCCTACAATGAGCAGTTCTTC	CASSSPFRSSYNEQFF	TRBV7-2	NA	NA	TRBJ2-1
TGTGCCAGCAGTTTAGACCGCCGCCGGGGAACTGAAGCTTTCTTT	CASSLDRRRGTEAFF	TRBV28	once	NA	TRBJ1-1
TGTGCCAGCAGCTTATCGGGAGTAGGCGCAGATACGCAGTATTTT	CASSLSGVGADTQYF	TRBV11-2	NA	NA	TRBJ2-3
TGTGCCAGCAGTTACTTAGGGGGGAGGCCTGAAGCTTTCTTT	CASSYLGGRPEAFF	TRBV6-5	NA	NA	TRBJ1-1
TGTGCCAGCAGTTACTCGAGGGTAGGGGGCGCGGCTTTCTTT	CASSYSRVGGAAFF	TRBV6-5	once	TRBD1	TRBJ1-1
TGCGCCAGCAGCTTGGACCCCGGACAGGGGGCCTCTCAGTACTTC	CASSLDPGQGASQYF	TRBV5-1	NA	TRBD1	TRBJ2-4
TGTGCCAGCAGGGATTACAGGGAAGATCAGCCCCAGCATTTT	CASRDYREDQPQHF	TRBV28	NA	NA	TRBJ1-5
TGCGCCAGCAGCTTGTCGACAGATACGCAGTATTTT	CASSLSTDTQYF	TRBV5-1	NA	NA	TRBJ2-3
TGTGCCAGCAGCTTTGGCTGGGACAGGGGGCGGGAGACCCAGTACTTC	CASSFGWDRGRETQYF	TRBV5-5	NA	TRBD1	TRBJ2-5
TGCGCCAGCAGCTACTCCGGGACAGGGGCCTACGAGCAGTACTTC	CASSYSGTGAYEQYF	TRBV5-1	NA	TRBD1	TRBJ2-7
TGTGCCAGCAGGCAGACCGGGAGTAACGAGCAGTACTTC	CASRQTGSNEQYF	TRBV27	NA	NA	TRBJ2-7
TGTGCCAGCAGGCGGACCCCTACTAATGAAAAACTGTTTTTT	CASRRTPTNEKLFF	TRBV6-5	NA	NA	TRBJ1-4
TGTGCCAGCAGCGCTGACGAAGCCCTCTATGGCTACACCTTC	CASSADEALYGYTF	TRBV7-8	NA	NA	TRBJ1-2
TGTGCCAGTAGTACGGACAGGGGCTACGAGCAGTACTTC	CASSTDRGYEQYF	TRBV19	NA	TRBD1	TRBJ2-7
TGTGCTAGTGGTTTGGAGACGATGGCAACAGATACGCAGTATTTT	CASGLETMATDTQYF	TRBV12-5	NA	NA	TRBJ2-3
TGTGCCAGCAGTTTACCCCGACAGGTTACTAGCGGGAGGCCTTCCTACGAGCAGTACTTC	CASSLPRQVTSGRPSYEQYF	TRBV27	NA	TRBD2	TRBJ2-7
TGTGCCAGCTCACTCCAACAGGGTACCGGGGCCAACGTCCTGACTTTC	CASSLQQGTGANVLTF	TRBV18	NA	NA	TRBJ2-6
TGTGCCACCAGCAGCGGCAGGGGGCCCCCAAATGAGCAGTTCTTC	CATSSGRGPPNEQFF	TRBV15	NA	TRBD1	TRBJ2-1
TGCGCCAGCAGAAGGGGCCAGTCGGGGACCGGGGAGCTGTTTTTT	CASRRGQSGTGELFF	TRBV5-1	NA	NA	TRBJ2-2
TGCGCCAGCAGCACTGGGGACAGGGCGAACTATGGCTACACCTTC	CASSTGDRANYGYTF	TRBV5-1	NA	TRBD1	TRBJ1-2
TGTGCCAGCAGCCCTGGGGGGAATCAGCCCCAGCATTTT	CASSPGGNQPQHF	TRBV7-6	NA	NA	TRBJ1-5